Below, 17 T cell receptor beta chains from the same sample are listed, as sequenced in a study of response to subunit inactivated influenza vaccine. Via MiXCR, TCRdb re-called the RT-PCR reads, giving one row per CDR3 protein. The profile shows around 790,000 distinct CDR3 sequences, approximately 22% of them singletons. This material consisted of PBMCs from blood, taken about 5 days after vaccination. Receptors were obtained from a man aged 45-60 years who received an inactivated influenza vaccine.

This clonotype has a handful of counts. The chain uses TRBV4-2 and TRBJ2-3; 11 nucleotides agree with TRBD1. The germline gives CDR1 LGHNA, CDR2 YNFKEQ. CDR3 length: 19 residues. With V trimmed by 4 bases and J by 3 bases, 15 bases remained unmatched. The CDR3 region is CASSPSVPWDRGVTDTQYF. CDR3 in DNA: TGTGCCAGCAGCCCCAGTGTCCCATGGGACAGGGGGGTAACAGATACGCAGTATTTT.

This clonotype has only a few counts. The rearrangement uses TRBV5-1 and TRBJ2-1; either TRBD1 or TRBD2 may supply D (5 bases each). Germline V gene data show CDR1 as SGHRS and CDR2 as YFSETQ. CDR3 size: 14 residues. The ends were cut back, 4 bases at V and 8 bases at J, with 16 bases in the middle. The CDR3 spells CASSMGRPEDEQFF. CDR3 nucleotide sequence: TGCGCCAGCAGCATGGGACGGCCCGAGGATGAGCAGTTCTTC.

This chain uses TRBV15 with TRBJ2-7, with 9 bases lining up with TRBD1. CDR1 is LNHNV and CDR2 is YYDKDF in the germline V gene (reference sequence). This CDR3 region has 14 residues. With V trimmed by 4 bases and J by 7 bases, 8 bases remained unmatched. The DNA for the CDR3 is TGTGCCACCAGCACCGGGACAGGGACTGGGGAGCAGTACTTC. Translation: CATSTGTGTGEQYF.

This clonotype has a single count. V usage is TRBV30 and J usage is TRBJ2-2; 10 bases map to TRBD1. CDR3 length equals 13 residues. CDR1 is GTSNPN, CDR2 SVGIG, per germline (reference sequence). After removal of 2 bases from V and 9 bases from J, the junction contained 3 bases not matched to a gene. In nucleotides, the CDR3 is TGTGCCTGGAGTCGACAGGGGGCAAGGGAGCTGTTTTTT. Translating it yields CAWSRQGARELFF.

This clonotype was recorded many times. The chain has TRBV12-3 or TRBV12-4 and TRBJ1-1; 10 nucleotides match TRBD1. The length of the CDR3 is 16 residues. J lost 5 bases, V lost 6 bases, and 12 bases had no gene match. CDR3: CASSSRGQGLGTEAFF. CDR3 coding DNA: TGTGCCAGCAGCTCCAGGGGACAGGGGCTCGGGACTGAAGCTTTCTTT.

The V call is TRBV20-1, the J call TRBJ2-5, with D perhaps given as TRBD1 or TRBD2 (6 bases each). This CDR3 has 14 residues. Germline loops: CDR1 DFQATT, CDR2 SNEGSKA (reference sequence). Trimming cost V 0 bases and J 4 bases, with 12 bases left between them. CDR3 sequence: CSARDPRGAETQYF. The CDR3 DNA sequence: TGCAGTGCTAGAGATCCAAGGGGGGCAGAGACCCAGTACTTC.

In nucleotides, the CDR3 is TGTGCCAGCAGTTACGACAGCCCCTTTAACACCGGGGAGCTGTTTTTT. Amino acids: CASSYDSPFNTGELFF. V gene TRBV6-5 combines with J gene TRBJ2-2; D possibly corresponds to TRBD1 (5 bases). V was clipped by 2 bases and J by 2 bases, with 12 bases between them. Germline CDR1 reads MNHEY; CDR2 reads SVGAGI. This CDR3 is 16 amino acids long.

The V gene is TRBV7-2, the J gene TRBJ2-7; a possible D gene is TRBD1 (5 bases). CDR3 length: 15 residues. Germline CDR1 and CDR2: SGHTA and FQGNSA. Deletions cut 1 base from V and 3 bases from J, with 13 bases between. CDR3 sequence: CASSLEAGQHYEQYF. The CDR3 DNA sequence: TGTGCCAGCAGCTTAGAGGCAGGGCAACACTACGAGCAGTACTTC.

This clonotype has only a few counts. The rearrangement joins TRBV15 to TRBJ2-1; D remains unclear. Germline-derived CDR1 and CDR2 are LNHNV and YYDKDF (reference sequence). The CDR3 length is 14 residues. Trimming cost V 2 bases and J 3 bases, with 8 bases left between them. CDR3: CATSRSRLYNEQFF. CDR3 DNA: TGTGCCACCAGCAGAAGTAGACTCTACAATGAGCAGTTCTTC.

The chain has TRBV7-2 and TRBJ2-7; 9 bases are shared with TRBD2. The CDR3 is 16 residues long. After removal of 2 bases from V and 4 bases from J, the junction contained 9 bases not matched to a gene. Germline assignment: CDR1 SGHTA and CDR2 FQGNSA. CDR3 in DNA: TGTGCCAGCAGCTTATTATCTAGCGGGGACGGGTACGAGCAGTACTTC. Translation: CASSLLSSGDGYEQYF.

This clonotype appeared a few times. The gene calls are TRBV29-1 and TRBJ2-2; 7 bases match TRBD2. With 3 bases clipped from V and 3 bases from J, the junction kept 4 bases outside the gene matches. Germline values: CDR1 SQVTM, CDR2 ANQGSEA. The CDR3 totals 14 residues. CDR3 amino acids: CSVDAAGHTGELFF. The CDR3 nucleotides are TGCAGCGTTGACGCAGCGGGGCACACCGGGGAGCTGTTTTTT.

This clonotype was observed a handful of times. The chain combines TRBV7-8 with TRBJ2-3; 9 bases are a match to TRBD2. With V trimmed by 3 bases and J by 1 base, 5 bases remained unmatched. This CDR3 is 16 amino acids long. Germline V gives CDR1 SGHVS, CDR2 FQNEAQ. CDR3: CASSFRIAGGTDTQYF. CDR3 nucleotides: TGTGCCAGCAGCTTCCGAATAGCGGGAGGCACAGATACGCAGTATTTT.

This chain connects TRBV10-2 to TRBJ2-2; D gene uncertain. Germline V gene sequence: CDR1 WSHSY, CDR2 SAAADI. CDR3 length: 11 residues. Trimming took off 10 bases at V and 1 base at J, with 4 bases between the two ends. The CDR3 nucleotides read TGCGCCATCCTGAACACCGGGGAGCTGTTTTTT. Translation gives CAILNTGELFF.

The sample holds a few counts of this clonotype. The V call is TRBV12-3 or TRBV12-4, the J call TRBJ2-3; 8 nucleotides align to TRBD2. V dropped 5 bases and J dropped 0; count of bases not matched to a gene: 4. The CDR3 has 15 residues. CDR3 DNA sequence: TGTGCCAGCAGTGAGACTAGCGTAAGCACAGATACGCAGTATTTT. Protein: CASSETSVSTDTQYF.

This clonotype was seen a few times. The chain employs TRBV2 and TRBJ2-3, with no clear D. V lost 4 bases and J lost 2, with 10 bases in between. The length of the CDR3 is 14 residues. Germline V gene sequence: CDR1 SNHLY, CDR2 FYNNEI. The CDR3 sequence is CASSVLSHTDTQYF. CDR3 DNA: TGTGCCAGCAGTGTACTCAGCCACACAGATACGCAGTATTTT.

The chain joins TRBV28 to TRBJ2-2; 8 positions match TRBD1. Looked up from germline, CDR1 is MDHEN and CDR2 is SYDVKM. The V gene end was trimmed by 8 bases and the J gene end by 4 bases; junction bases not matched to a gene: 9. The CDR3 runs 15 residues. CDR3 loop: CASRKPGTGTGELFF. DNA for the CDR3: TGTGCCAGCCGAAAACCGGGGACAGGCACCGGGGAGCTGTTTTTT.

This clonotype came up a few times. The V gene is TRBV29-1, the J gene TRBJ2-3, with D possibly matching TRBD2 (6 bases). Germline CDR1 and CDR2: SQVTM and ANQGSEA. This CDR3 region has 12 residues. V lost 4 bases and J 5 bases, leaving 10 bases between the germline ends. CDR3 coding DNA: TGCAGCGTTGTTCAGGGACTAGATACGCAGTATTTT. It is translated as CSVVQGLDTQYF.